One sample yielded the 2 T cell receptor beta chains listed below, sequenced in a study of blood T cell repertoires in COVID-19 (dated by TCRdb to between 2020 and 2021). Libraries were constructed by the immunoSEQ multiplex PCR assay. What TCRdb holds here is the immuneACCESS table cut down to in-frame rearrangements. Part of the clones is not present; checked against another copy, under half of the missing clones reflect an unresolved V gene, and the others are unexplained. The sample has 110,000 to 150,000 clones on record, roughly 89% of them singletons. The ten largest clones add up to roughly 2.9% of the sample. The sequencing sample was made of peripheral blood. The receptors come from a man aged 55 to 70 with active or convalescent COVID-19.

This chain connects TRBV7-8 to TRBJ2-1; perhaps TRBD2 as D (6 bases). Germline loops: CDR1 SGHVS, CDR2 FQNEAQ. The CDR3 is 15 amino acids. V was cut by 5 bases and J by 7 bases, with 18 bases left in between. The CDR3 is CASSRFGRDGNEQFF. The CDR3 nucleotides are TGTGCCAGCAGCCGGTTCGGGAGAGATGGGAATGAGCAGTTCTTC. The whole variable domain, filled in from reference TRBV7-8 and TRBJ2-1, reads GAGVSQSPRYKVAKRGQDVALRCDPISGHVSLFWYQQALGQGPEFLTYFQNEAQLDKSGLPSDRFFAERPEGSVSTLKIQRTQQEDSAVYLCASSRFGRDGNEQFFGPGTRLTVL.

The rearrangement links TRBV12-3 or TRBV12-4 to TRBJ1-3; tentative D call: TRBD1 (5 bases). This CDR3 spans 11 amino acids. Trimming cost V 6 bases and J 14 bases, with 14 bases left between them. The CDR3 DNA reads as TGTGCCAGCAGCCCCGGGACTTCCGTATATTTT. Protein sequence: CASSPGTSVYF.